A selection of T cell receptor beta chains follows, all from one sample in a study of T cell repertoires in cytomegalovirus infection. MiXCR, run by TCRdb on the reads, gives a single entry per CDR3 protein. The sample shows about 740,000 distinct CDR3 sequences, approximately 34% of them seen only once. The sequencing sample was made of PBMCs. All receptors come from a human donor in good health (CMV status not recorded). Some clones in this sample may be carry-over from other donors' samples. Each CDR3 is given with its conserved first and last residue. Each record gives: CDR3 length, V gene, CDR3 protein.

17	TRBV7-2	CASSLPAGAPNTGELFF
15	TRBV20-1	CSANQGRGPTDTQYF
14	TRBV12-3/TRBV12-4	CASSRTRGNYVYTF
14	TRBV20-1	CSARRTSGQETQYF
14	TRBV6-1	CASSVEGIRVEQYF
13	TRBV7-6	CASSSGLREGAFF
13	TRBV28	CASGAGVYKEQFF
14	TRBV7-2	CASSLEMQGYEQYF
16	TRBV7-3	CASSLMRRGGYNEQFF
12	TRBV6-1	CASTGPLTEAFF
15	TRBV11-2	CASNPGGGSYNEQFF
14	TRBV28	CARTVRGIQETQYF
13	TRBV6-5	CASSPSRERPQHF
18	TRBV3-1	CASSQDGGQAPANYGYTF
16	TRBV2	CALSKGATGNTGELFF
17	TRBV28	CASSFREGGARSYGYTF
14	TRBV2	CASTLSTGDTEAFF
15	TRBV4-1	CASSQDPGMVGELFF
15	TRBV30	CAWRGGAAYGNTIYF
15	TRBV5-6	CASSETGGATYEQYF
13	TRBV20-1	CSGQVRANEKLFF
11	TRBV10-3	CAIMRNTEAFF
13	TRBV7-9	CASSPDGYYGYTF
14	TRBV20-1	CSALAGGTPGEQYF
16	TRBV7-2	CASSFLGTGDGQPQHF
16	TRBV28	CASSEPTGRSYNEQFF
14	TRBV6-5	CASTENRGNQPQHF
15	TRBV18	CASSRTELSNYGYTF
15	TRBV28	CATLHIETSLNEQFF
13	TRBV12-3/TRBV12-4	CASRGQGSREQFF
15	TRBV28	CASSLPGPKRDTQYF
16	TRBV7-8	CASSLGRAAKHNEQFF
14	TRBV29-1	CSVDGGSSYNEQFF
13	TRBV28	CASSETINTEAFF
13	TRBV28	CASKDRGNYGYTF
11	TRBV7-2	CASSNGVGQYF
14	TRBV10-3	CAISEGGTTDTQYF
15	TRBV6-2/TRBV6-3	CASSYSGTSAYEQYF
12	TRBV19	CASSGALDTQYF
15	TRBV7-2	CASSLASGLTNEQFF
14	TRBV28	CASTSGQTSSPLHF
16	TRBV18	CASSPLPGNGNQPQHF
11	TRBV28	CASSFMQPQHF
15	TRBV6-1	CASTEWGPLSYEQYF
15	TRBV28	CASSPPTENQETQYF
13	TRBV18	CASSPYQFEKLFF
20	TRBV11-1	CASSLDVRDRVSTRTDTQYF
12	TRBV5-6	CASSRWYTEAFF
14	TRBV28	CASRTGGEGQPQHF
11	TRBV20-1	CSARGGFPQYF
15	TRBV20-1	CSAETPGQGTYEQYF
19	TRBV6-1	CASSRTSGGASIRTDTQYF
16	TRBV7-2	CASSRTSGMNTGELFF
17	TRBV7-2	CASRGRGTGKSYNEQFF
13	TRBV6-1	CASRPGSTLGYTF